The present TCR beta chain was sequenced within a study of blood T cell repertoires in COVID-19. Trimming took 4 bases from V and 12 from J; bases not matched to a gene: 11. There are 15 residues in the CDR3. Germline loops: CDR1 SGHTA, CDR2 FQGNSA. Assay: immunoSEQ multiplex PCR; the TCRdb copy retains only in-frame clones and omits some. The sample contains about 200,000 clones, 80% to 90% of which appear only once. The gene calls are TRBV7-2 and TRBJ2-1; 11 bases map to TRBD2. This receptor was obtained from a human donor in a cohort sampled during active COVID-19. Sequencing input: peripheral blood. The CDR3 DNA reads TGTGCCAGCAGCTCGCCGGGACTAGCGGTTAAGGGGCAGTTCTTC. Translated, it gives CASSSPGLAVKGQFF. The entire variable domain, with the rest obtained from reference TRBV7-2 and TRBJ2-1, is as follows: GAGVSQSPSNKVTEKGKDVELRCDPISGHTALYWYRQSLGQGLEFLIYFQGNSAPDKSGLPSDRFSAERTGGSVSTLTIQRTQQEDSAVYLCASSSPGLAVKGQFFGPGTRLTVL.